This T cell receptor (beta chain) was sequenced for a study of T cells in Graves' hyperthyroidism and ophthalmopathy. Hyperthyroidism, newly diagnosed and lasting under 2 months, affected patients aged 18 to 65. Clinical symptoms, serum thyroxine and TRAb, thyroid ultrasound and orbital computed tomography together formed the diagnostic basis. The blood sample predates any ophthalmopathy symptoms, coming from first hyperthyroidism diagnosis. PBMCs came from more than 9.5 ml fresh peripheral blood. This clonotype appeared many times. RNA transcripts gave rise to amplified TCR beta CDR3 regions. The study used the HTBI primer set for a first-round RT-PCR of the TCR CDR3. TCRdb re-analysed the multiplex PCR reads in MiXCR, keeping a single row per CDR3 protein. The sample holds roughly 500,000 distinct CDR3 sequences, 14% seen once. Material for sequencing was blood. The TCR comes from a woman aged 25 to 45 with Graves' hyperthyroidism that later progressed to Graves' ophthalmopathy.

The DNA of the CDR3 is TGTGCCAGCAGACTAGGGGAGAGTGAGCAGTTCTTC. Its translation: CASRLGESEQFF. The J gene is TRBJ2-1, the V gene TRBV7-9, with D possibly being TRBD1 or TRBD2 (5 bases each). Looked up from germline, CDR1 is SEHNR and CDR2 is FQNEAQ (reference sequence). The V end lost 6 bases, the J end lost 9 bases, and 12 bases lay between the germline ends. The CDR3 totals 12 residues.